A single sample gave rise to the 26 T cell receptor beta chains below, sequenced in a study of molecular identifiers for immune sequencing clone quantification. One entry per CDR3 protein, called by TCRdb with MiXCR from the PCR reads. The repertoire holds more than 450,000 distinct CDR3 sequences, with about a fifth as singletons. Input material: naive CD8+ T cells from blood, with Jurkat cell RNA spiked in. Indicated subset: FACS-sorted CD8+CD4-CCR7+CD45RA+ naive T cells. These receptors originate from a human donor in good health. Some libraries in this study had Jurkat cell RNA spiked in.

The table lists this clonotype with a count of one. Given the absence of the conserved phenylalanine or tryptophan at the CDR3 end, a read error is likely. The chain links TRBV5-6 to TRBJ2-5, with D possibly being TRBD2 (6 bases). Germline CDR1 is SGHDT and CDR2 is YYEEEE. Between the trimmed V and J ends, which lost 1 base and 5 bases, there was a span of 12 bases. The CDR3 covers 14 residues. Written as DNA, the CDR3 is TGTGCCAGCAGCTTGACGGGAGTTGGGGAGACCCAGTACCTC. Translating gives CASSLTGVGETQYL.

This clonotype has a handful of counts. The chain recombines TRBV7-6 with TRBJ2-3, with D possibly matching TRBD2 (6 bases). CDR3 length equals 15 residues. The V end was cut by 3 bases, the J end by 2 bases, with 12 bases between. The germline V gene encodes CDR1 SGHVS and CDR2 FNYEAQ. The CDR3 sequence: CASSLTSYFTDTQYF. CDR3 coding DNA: TGTGCCAGCAGCTTGACTAGTTACTTCACAGATACGCAGTATTTT.

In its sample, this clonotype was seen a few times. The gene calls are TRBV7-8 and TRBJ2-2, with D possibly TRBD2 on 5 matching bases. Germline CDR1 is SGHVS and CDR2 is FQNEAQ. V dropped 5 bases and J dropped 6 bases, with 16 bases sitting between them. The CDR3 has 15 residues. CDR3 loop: CASSPGIHRAGELFF. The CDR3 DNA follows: TGTGCCAGCAGCCCCGGGATCCACCGTGCCGGGGAGCTGTTTTTT.

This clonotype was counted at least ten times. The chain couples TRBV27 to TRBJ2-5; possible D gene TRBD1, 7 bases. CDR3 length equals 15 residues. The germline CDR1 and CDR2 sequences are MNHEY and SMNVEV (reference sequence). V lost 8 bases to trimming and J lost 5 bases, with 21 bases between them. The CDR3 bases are TGTGCCAGCCAAATGTACAGGGGAGGTGAGGAGACCCAGTACTTC. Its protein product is CASQMYRGGEETQYF.

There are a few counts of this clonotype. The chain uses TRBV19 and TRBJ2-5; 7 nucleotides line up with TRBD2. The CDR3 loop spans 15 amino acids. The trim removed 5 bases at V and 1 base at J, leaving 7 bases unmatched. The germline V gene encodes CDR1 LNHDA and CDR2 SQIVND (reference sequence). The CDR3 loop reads CASSPGEGLQETQYF. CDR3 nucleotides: TGTGCCAGTAGTCCCGGGGAGGGGCTCCAAGAGACCCAGTACTTC.

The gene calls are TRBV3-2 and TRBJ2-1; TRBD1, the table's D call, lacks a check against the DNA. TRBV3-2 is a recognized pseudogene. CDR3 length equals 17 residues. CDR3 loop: CARERGTPWDRGHEQFF. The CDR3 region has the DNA TGTGCCAGGGAGAGGGGGACTCCGTGGGACAGGGGACATGAGCAGTTCTTC.

CDR3 nucleotide sequence: TGTGCCAGCAGCTTAGGTGACACTCTAAGGGGAGCTTTCTTT. Translated: CASSLGDTLRGAFF. The chain links TRBV7-9 to TRBJ1-1; tentatively, D is TRBD1 (5 bases). Germline V CDR1 and CDR2: SEHNR, FQNEAQ (reference sequence). CDR3 size: 14 residues. The V gene lost 1 base and the J gene lost 10 bases, with 16 bases spanning the gap. Supplemented by reference TRBV7-9 and TRBJ1-1, the full variable domain reads DTGVSQNPRHKITKRGQNVTFRCDPISEHNRLYWYRQTLGQGPEFLTYFQNEAQLEKSRLLSDRFSAERPKGSFSTLEIQRTEQGDSAMYLCASSLGDTLRGAFFGQGTRLTVV.

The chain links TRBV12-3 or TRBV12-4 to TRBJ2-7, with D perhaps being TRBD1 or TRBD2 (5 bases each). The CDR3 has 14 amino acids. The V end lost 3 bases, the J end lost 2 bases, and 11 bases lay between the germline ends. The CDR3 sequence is CASSFGLGAYEQYF. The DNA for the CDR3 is TGTGCCAGCAGTTTCGGTCTGGGGGCCTACGAGCAGTACTTC.

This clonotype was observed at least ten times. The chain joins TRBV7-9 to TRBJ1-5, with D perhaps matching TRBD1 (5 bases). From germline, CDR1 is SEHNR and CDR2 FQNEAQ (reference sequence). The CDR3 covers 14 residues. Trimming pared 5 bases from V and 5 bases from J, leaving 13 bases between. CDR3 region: CASSPGTVDQPQHF. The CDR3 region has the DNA TGTGCCAGCAGCCCCGGGACGGTAGATCAGCCCCAGCATTTT.

CDR3 in amino acids: CASSLGLPNTGELFF. DNA for the CDR3: TGTGCCAGCAGCTTAGGCCTTCCGAACACCGGGGAGCTGTTTTTT. The chain employs TRBV13 and TRBJ2-2; D is undetermined. Germline assignment: CDR1 PRHDT and CDR2 FYEKMQ (reference sequence). The CDR3 covers 15 residues. Between the trimmed V and J ends, which lost 0 bases and 0 bases, there was a span of 5 bases.

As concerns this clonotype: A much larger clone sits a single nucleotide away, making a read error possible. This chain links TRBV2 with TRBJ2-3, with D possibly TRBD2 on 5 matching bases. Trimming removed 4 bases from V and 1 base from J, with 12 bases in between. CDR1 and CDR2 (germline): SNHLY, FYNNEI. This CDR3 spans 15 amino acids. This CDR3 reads CASSVTIAGTDTQYF. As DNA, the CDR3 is TGTGCCAGCAGTGTGACTATTGCTGGCACAGATACGCAGTATTTT.

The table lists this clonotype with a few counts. The CDR3 nucleotides are TGTGCCAGCAGTTTAAGGGGCAGGAAGAACACTGAAGCTTTCTTT. It translates to CASSLRGRKNTEAFF. The V call is TRBV12-3 or TRBV12-4, the J call TRBJ1-1; TRBD1 is a possible D gene (5 bases). Trimming took 2 bases from V and 1 from J, leaving 11 bases between them. This CDR3 is built from 15 residues.

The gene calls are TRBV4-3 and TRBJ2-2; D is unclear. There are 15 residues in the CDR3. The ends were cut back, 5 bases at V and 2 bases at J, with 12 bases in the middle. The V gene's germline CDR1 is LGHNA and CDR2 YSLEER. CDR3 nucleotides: TGCGCCAGCAGCATTCACGGCACCAACACCGGGGAGCTGTTTTTT. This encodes CASSIHGTNTGELFF.

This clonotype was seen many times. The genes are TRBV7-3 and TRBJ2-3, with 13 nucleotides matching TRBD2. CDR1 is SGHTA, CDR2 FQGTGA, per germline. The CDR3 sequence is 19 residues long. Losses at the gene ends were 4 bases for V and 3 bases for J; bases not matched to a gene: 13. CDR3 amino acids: CASSSRSGLAGVETDTQYF. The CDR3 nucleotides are TGTGCCAGCAGCTCGCGGTCAGGACTAGCGGGAGTCGAGACAGATACGCAGTATTTT.

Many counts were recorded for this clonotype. The CDR3 bases are TGTGCCAGCAGTGAAGGTTGGTACGAGCAGTACTTC. Translated: CASSEGWYEQYF. This chain uses TRBV6-1 with TRBJ2-7; no firm D call. From germline, CDR1 is MNHNS and CDR2 SASEGT. The CDR3 runs 12 residues. Trimming shortened V by 1 base and J by 4 bases, and 5 bases separated the two germline ends.

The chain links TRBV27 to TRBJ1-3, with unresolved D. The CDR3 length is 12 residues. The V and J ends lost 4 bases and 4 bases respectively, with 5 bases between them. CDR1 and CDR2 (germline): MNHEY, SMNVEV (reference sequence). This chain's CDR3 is CASSSGGNTIYF. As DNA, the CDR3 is TGTGCCAGCAGTTCTGGGGGAAACACCATATATTTT.

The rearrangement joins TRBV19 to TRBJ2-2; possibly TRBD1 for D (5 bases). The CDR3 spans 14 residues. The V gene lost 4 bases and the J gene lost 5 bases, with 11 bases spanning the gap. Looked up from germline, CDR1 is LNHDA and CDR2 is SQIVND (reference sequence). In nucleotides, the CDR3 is TGTGCCAGTAGTACAGGGTGGCGGACCGGGGAGCTGTTTTTT. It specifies CASSTGWRTGELFF.

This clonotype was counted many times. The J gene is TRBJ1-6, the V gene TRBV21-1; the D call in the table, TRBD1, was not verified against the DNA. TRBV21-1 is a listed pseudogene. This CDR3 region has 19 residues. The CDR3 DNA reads TGTGCCAACCAAATTTTCCGGGACAGGGGGCGAGAGGTTAATTCACCCCTCCACTTT. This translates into CANQIFRDRGREVNSPLHF.

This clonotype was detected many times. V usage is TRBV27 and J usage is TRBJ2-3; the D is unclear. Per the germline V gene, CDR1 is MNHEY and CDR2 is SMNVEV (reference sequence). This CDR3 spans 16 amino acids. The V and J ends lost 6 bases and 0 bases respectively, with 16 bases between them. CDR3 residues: CASSLLLGPSTDTQYF. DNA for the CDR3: TGTGCCAGCAGCCTACTCCTAGGACCTAGCACAGATACGCAGTATTTT.

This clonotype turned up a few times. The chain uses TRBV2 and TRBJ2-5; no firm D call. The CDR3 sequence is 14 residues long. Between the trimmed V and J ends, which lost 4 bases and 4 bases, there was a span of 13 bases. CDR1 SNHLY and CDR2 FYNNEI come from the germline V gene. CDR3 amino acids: CASSVVLTSETQYF. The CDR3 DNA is TGTGCCAGCAGTGTGGTACTTACCTCAGAGACCCAGTACTTC.

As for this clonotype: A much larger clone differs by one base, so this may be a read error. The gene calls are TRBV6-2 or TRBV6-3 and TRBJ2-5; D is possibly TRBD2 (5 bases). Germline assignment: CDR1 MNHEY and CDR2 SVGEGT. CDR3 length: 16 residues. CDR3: CASSYSLHLGEETRYF. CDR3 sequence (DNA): TGTGCCAGCAGTTACTCCCTCCATTTGGGAGAAGAGACCCGGTACTTC.

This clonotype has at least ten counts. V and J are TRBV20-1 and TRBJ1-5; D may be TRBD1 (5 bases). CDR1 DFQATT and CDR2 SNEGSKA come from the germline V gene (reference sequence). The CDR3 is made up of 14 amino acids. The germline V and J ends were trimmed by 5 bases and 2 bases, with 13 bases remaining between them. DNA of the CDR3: TGCAGTGCTGTACACGCGGGGGGCAATCAGCCCCAGCATTTT. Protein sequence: CSAVHAGGNQPQHF.

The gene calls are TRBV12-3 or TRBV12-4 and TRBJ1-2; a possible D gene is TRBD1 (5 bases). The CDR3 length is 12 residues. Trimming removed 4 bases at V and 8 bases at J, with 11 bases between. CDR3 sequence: CASSYSQAGYTF. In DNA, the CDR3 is TGTGCCAGCAGTTATTCACAGGCGGGCTACACCTTC.

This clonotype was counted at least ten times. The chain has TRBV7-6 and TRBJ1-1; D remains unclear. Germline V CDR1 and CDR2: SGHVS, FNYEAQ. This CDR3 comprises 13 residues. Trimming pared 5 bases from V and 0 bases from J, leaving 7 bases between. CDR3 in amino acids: CASSNEMNTEAFF. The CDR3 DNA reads TGTGCCAGCAGCAATGAGATGAACACTGAAGCTTTCTTT.

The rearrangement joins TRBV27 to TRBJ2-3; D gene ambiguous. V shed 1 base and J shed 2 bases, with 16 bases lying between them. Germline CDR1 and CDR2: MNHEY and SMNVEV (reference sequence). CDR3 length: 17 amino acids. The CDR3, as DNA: TGTGCCAGCAGTTTATTGGGTAGGCTCCATTACACAGATACGCAGTATTTT. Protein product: CASSLLGRLHYTDTQYF.

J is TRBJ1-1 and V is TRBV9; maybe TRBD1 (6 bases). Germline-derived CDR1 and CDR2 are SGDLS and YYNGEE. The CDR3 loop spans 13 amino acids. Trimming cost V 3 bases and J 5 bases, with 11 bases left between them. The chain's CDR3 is CASSGNRVTEAFF. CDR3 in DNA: TGTGCCAGCAGCGGAAACAGGGTGACTGAAGCTTTCTTT. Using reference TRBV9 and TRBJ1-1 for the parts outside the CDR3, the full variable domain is DSGVTQTPKHLITATGQRVTLRCSPRSGDLSVYWYQQSLDQGLQFLIQYYNGEERAKGNILERFSAQQFPDLHSELNLSSLELGDSALYFCASSGNRVTEAFFGQGTRLTVV.